This record concerns one T cell receptor (beta chain) sequence. The antigen is not known. The data stem from a study of cytomegalovirus exposure and HLA in healthy donors. Study-wide results and limits: Analyzed later, association rates of TCRs varied across HLA loci, with DRB1 most and HLA-C fewest. Cytomegalovirus association was assigned to more than 150 TCR beta chains.

The germline V gene has CDR1 DFQATT and CDR2 SNEGSKA (reference sequence). The CDR3 totals 11 residues. Trimming took off 4 bases at V and 1 base at J, with 4 bases between the two ends. PCR amplification relied on 60 Vbeta primers (plus 13 Jbeta primers). The protocol was immunoSEQ multiplex PCR, while the TCRdb copy is restricted to in-frame clones and leaves out a portion. The repertoire holds fewer than 150,000 clones, with roughly four fifths as singletons. Sequencing used PBMCs. This sequence was found in a woman between 45 and 65 years old in good health and CMV-seronegative. The chain uses TRBV20-1 and TRBJ2-5; no firm D call. The CDR3 is CSAIVQETQYF. DNA for the CDR3: TGCAGTGCTATCGTCCAAGAGACCCAGTACTTC.